This TCR beta chain derives from a study of CD8 T cells in ankylosing spondylitis. Study observations and caveats: Typical of ankylosing spondylitis blood, it appeared, was a TCR beta motif of roughly eight highly homologous variants.

With molecular barcodes, quantitative 5'-RACE was used to make the TCR beta libraries. A single record per CDR3 protein comes from TCRdb applying MiXCR to the 5' RACE reads. The sample lists fewer than 750,000 distinct CDR3 sequences; roughly 20% were seen once. With respect to this clonotype: Its matching antigen is unknown.

CDR1 SGHDT and CDR2 YYEEEE come from the germline V gene. The CDR3 covers 16 residues. The V end lost 3 bases, the J end lost 5 bases, and 18 bases lay between the germline ends. The genes are TRBV5-6 and TRBJ2-1, with D tentatively TRBD1 or TRBD2 (6 bases each). The source material was blood, either unsorted or a sorted T cell fraction (not recorded which). This TCR was recovered from a male donor with ankylosing spondylitis. The CDR3 spells CASSSSGAESNNEQFF. The CDR3 bases are TGTGCCAGCAGCTCCTCGGGGGCGGAGTCCAACAATGAGCAGTTCTTC.